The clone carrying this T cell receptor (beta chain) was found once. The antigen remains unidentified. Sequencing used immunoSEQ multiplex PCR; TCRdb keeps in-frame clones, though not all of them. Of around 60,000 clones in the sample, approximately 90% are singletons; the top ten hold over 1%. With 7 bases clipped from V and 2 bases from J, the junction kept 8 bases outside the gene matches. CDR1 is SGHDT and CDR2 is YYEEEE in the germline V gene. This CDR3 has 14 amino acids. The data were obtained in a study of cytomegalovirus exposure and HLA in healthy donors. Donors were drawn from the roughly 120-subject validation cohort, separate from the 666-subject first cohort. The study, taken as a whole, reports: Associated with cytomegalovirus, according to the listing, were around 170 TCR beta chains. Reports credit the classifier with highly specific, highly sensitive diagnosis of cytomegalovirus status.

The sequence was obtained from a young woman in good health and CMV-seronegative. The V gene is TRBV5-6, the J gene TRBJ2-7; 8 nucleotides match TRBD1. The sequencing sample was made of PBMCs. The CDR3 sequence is CASGPGQATYEQYF. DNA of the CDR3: TGTGCCAGCGGACCGGGACAGGCGACCTACGAGCAGTACTTC.